Each of the 26 T cell receptor beta chains below was sequenced from the same sample in a study of regulatory T cells in long-lasting Graves disease. Both iRepertoire HTBI primers and Arm-PCR of CDR3 regions were used to build the TCR beta libraries. A single record per CDR3 protein comes from TCRdb applying MiXCR to the multiplex PCR reads. The sample has 500,000 to 700,000 distinct CDR3 sequences, about 32% seen once. Time point reported: persistent/refractory GD, antithyroid drugs over 5 years with positive TRAb. Making the TCR library involved RNA that had been extracted from PBMCs. The starting material was peripheral blood mononuclear cells (PBMCs), obtained when the disease was refractory, from a patient treated with antithyroid drugs. These receptors were collected from a female donor with Graves disease.

The chain has TRBV5-1 and TRBJ1-1; D gene uncertain. CDR1 SGHRS and CDR2 YFSETQ come from the germline V gene. With 0 bases removed from V and 1 base from J, the gap between germline ends came to 10 bases. The CDR3 length is 15 residues. The CDR3 bases are TGCGCCAGCAGCTTGGTTGGTGGCTCGAACACTGAAGCTTTCTTT. Protein product: CASSLVGGSNTEAFF. The full variable domain, with the rest looked up from reference TRBV5-1 and TRBJ1-1, is KAGVTQTPRYLIKTRGQQVTLSCSPISGHRSVSWYQQTPGQGLQFLFEYFSETQRNKGNFPGRFSGRQFSNSRSEMNVSTLELGDSALYLCASSLVGGSNTEAFFGQGTRLTVV.

The chain combines TRBV6-1 with TRBJ1-1; D call uncertain. Trimming took 1 base from V and 0 from J, leaving 6 bases between them. In germline, CDR1 is MNHNS, CDR2 SASEGT. The CDR3 covers 14 residues. In nucleotides, the CDR3 is TGTGCCAGCAGTGAAGTAAAGCTGAACACTGAAGCTTTCTTT. Its translation is CASSEVKLNTEAFF.

The chain uses TRBV29-1 and TRBJ1-2; the D is unclear. The CDR3 runs to 9 residues. Germline loops: CDR1 SQVTM, CDR2 ANQGSEA. The V end lost 4 bases, the J end lost 8 bases, and 5 bases lay between the germline ends. In DNA form, the CDR3 reads TGCAGCGTTGCCCCGGGCTACACCTTC. This encodes CSVAPGYTF. The variable domain in full, with the rest retrieved from reference TRBV29-1 and TRBJ1-2, is SAVISQKPSRDICQRGTSLTIQCQVDSQVTMMFWYRQQPGQSLTLIATANQGSEATYESGFVIDKFPISRPNLTFSTLTVSNMSPEDSSIYLCSVAPGYTFGSGTRLTVV.

This clonotype was detected a few times. This chain connects TRBV29-1 to TRBJ1-2; 8 positions agree with TRBD1. Germline V lookup: CDR1 SQVTM, CDR2 ANQGSEA. V was clipped by 3 bases and J by 4 bases; unmatched bases: 7. This CDR3 is 14 amino acids long. CDR3 in DNA: TGCAGCGTTGACGTTGGACAGGGTCGCTATGGCTACACCTTC. Amino acids: CSVDVGQGRYGYTF.

The chain is built from TRBV9 and TRBJ1-1, with D possibly matching TRBD1 (5 bases). Germline loops: CDR1 SGDLS, CDR2 YYNGEE. The germline V and J ends were trimmed by 3 bases and 1 base, with 13 bases remaining between them. This CDR3 comprises 15 residues. CDR3 sequence reads: CASSGLAGPNTEAFF. In DNA form, the CDR3 reads TGTGCCAGCAGCGGACTGGCAGGGCCGAACACTGAAGCTTTCTTT.

This clonotype was counted many times. This chain connects TRBV28 to TRBJ1-4; the match to TRBD1 covers 8 bases. CDR1 and CDR2 (germline): MDHEN, SYDVKM. After removal of 8 bases from V and 5 bases from J, the junction contained 13 bases not matched to a gene. The CDR3 runs 16 residues. CDR3 coding DNA: TGTGCCAGCTCGCTCAACCCCGGGACAGGAAATGAAAAACTGTTTTTT. It encodes CASSLNPGTGNEKLFF.

In its sample, this clonotype was seen a few times. The genes are TRBV5-1 and TRBJ2-5, with 9 nucleotides matching TRBD2. With V trimmed by 5 bases and J by 4 bases, 3 bases remained unmatched. This CDR3 contains 13 residues. Per the germline V gene, CDR1 is SGHRS and CDR2 is YFSETQ. Written as DNA, the CDR3 is TGCGCCAGCAGGCGGGAGGGCACAGAGACCCAGTACTTC. Translating gives CASRREGTETQYF.

This clonotype has ten or more counts. The CDR3 sequence: CASSSPRTSSETQYF. For the CDR3, the DNA is TGTGCCAGCAGTTCGCCTCGGACTAGCTCTGAGACCCAGTACTTC. This sequence joins TRBV27 and TRBJ2-5; TRBD2 matches 8 bases. The CDR3 is made up of 15 amino acids. V was clipped by 4 bases and J by 5 bases; unmatched bases: 9. Germline CDR1 and CDR2: MNHEY and SMNVEV (reference sequence).

The chain joins TRBV28 to TRBJ1-5; the D is unclear. Between the trimmed V and J ends, which lost 8 bases and 0 bases, there was a span of 8 bases. This CDR3 is built from 13 residues. The germline CDR1 and CDR2 sequences are MDHEN and SYDVKM. The DNA of the CDR3 is TGTGCCAGCTGTGAGTTTAGCAATCAGCCCCAGCATTTT. It encodes CASCEFSNQPQHF.

This clonotype was counted at least ten times. The chain employs TRBV2 and TRBJ2-7, with 9 bases lining up with TRBD2. Germline CDR1 is SNHLY and CDR2 is FYNNEI. Germline trimming cut 8 bases from V and 2 bases from J; bases unmatched to any gene: 1. This CDR3 comprises 12 residues. DNA for the CDR3: TGTGCCAGCGGCGGGAGGGCCTACGAGCAGTACTTC. Residues: CASGGRAYEQYF. Full variable domain (missing parts from reference TRBV2 and TRBJ2-7): EPEVTQTPSHQVTQMGQEVILRCVPISNHLYFYWYRQILGQKVEFLVSFYNNEISEKSEIFDDQFSVERPDGSNFTLKIRSTKLEDSAMYFCASGGRAYEQYFGPGTRLTVT.

This chain connects TRBV25-1 to TRBJ2-7, with a weak D call TRBD1 (5 bases). The ends were cut back, 3 bases at V and 3 bases at J, with 18 bases in the middle. The CDR3 length is 16 residues. Germline CDR1 reads MGHDK; CDR2 reads SYGVNS. The CDR3 DNA reads TGTGCCAGCAGTGACTTAGCCCCGACAGAGCGCTACGAGCAGTACTTC. Translating it yields CASSDLAPTERYEQYF.

There are many counts of this clonotype. The CDR3 DNA is TGTGCCAGCCGTGGGACAGGGGTCCACACTGAAGCTTTCTTT. Translating it yields CASRGTGVHTEAFF. V gene TRBV28 combines with J gene TRBJ1-1; TRBD1 matches 10 bases. Germline CDR1 and CDR2: MDHEN and SYDVKM. There are 14 residues in the CDR3. Trimming cost V 8 bases and J 3 bases; bases outside gene matches: 6.

The chain links TRBV29-1 to TRBJ1-1, with D unclear. This CDR3 contains 14 residues. Trimming took off 4 bases at V and 6 bases at J, with 18 bases between the two ends. CDR1 SQVTM and CDR2 ANQGSEA come from the germline V gene. The CDR3 region is CSVVDGVNGAEAFF. In nucleotides, the CDR3 is TGCAGCGTTGTCGACGGCGTGAACGGGGCTGAAGCTTTCTTT.

This chain joins TRBV12-3 or TRBV12-4 and TRBJ1-1; TRBD1 matches 8 bases. The CDR3 has 13 residues. The V segment lost 6 bases and the J segment 7 bases; nucleotides outside the gene matches: 7. CDR3 protein: CASRAGGGDEAFF. CDR3 nucleotides: TGTGCCAGCAGGGCAGGGGGCGGGGATGAAGCTTTCTTT.

This clonotype turned up a few times. This could be a read error, since a much larger clone is one nucleotide away. This sequence joins TRBV28 and TRBJ2-7; D possibly corresponds to TRBD2 (5 bases). The CDR3 is made up of 16 amino acids. Germline V gene lookup returns CDR1 MDHEN and CDR2 SYDVKM. Here the CDR3 DNA reads TGTGCCAGCAGTCCCCCCCTAGGGAGACTGGTCTACAAGCAGTACTTC. It yields the protein CASSPPLGRLVYKQYF.

This clonotype came up many times. The V and J genes are TRBV6-1 and TRBJ1-2; a weak D match, TRBD1 (6 bases). Germline V CDR1 and CDR2: MNHNS, SASEGT. The length of the CDR3 is 14 residues. Between the trimmed V and J ends, which lost 7 bases and 8 bases, there was a span of 20 bases. The CDR3 loop reads CASTSAGARLGYTF. DNA of the CDR3: TGTGCCAGCACATCAGCGGGGGCCCGACTCGGCTACACCTTC.

The V gene is TRBV30, the J gene TRBJ2-7, with unresolved D. The length of the CDR3 is 11 residues. The V end lost 2 bases, the J end lost 6 bases, and 8 bases lay between the germline ends. In germline, CDR1 is GTSNPN, CDR2 SVGIG (reference sequence). The CDR3 is CAWSIPGEQYF. Here the CDR3 DNA reads TGTGCCTGGAGTATACCAGGCGAGCAGTACTTC.

The chain carries TRBV7-3 and TRBJ2-5; D is uncertain. The CDR3 consists of 10 residues. CDR1 SGHTA and CDR2 FQGTGA come from the germline V gene. With 4 bases removed from V and 6 bases from J, the gap between germline ends came to 3 bases. The CDR3 bases are TGTGCCAGCAGCTACCAGACCCAGTACTTC. It codes for CASSYQTQYF.

The chain has TRBV5-1 and TRBJ2-5, with 9 bases aligning to TRBD2. This CDR3 region has 16 residues. In germline, CDR1 is SGHRS, CDR2 YFSETQ. Trimming removed 0 bases from V and 2 bases from J; junction bases left unmatched: 5. The CDR3 DNA is TGCGCCAGCAGCTTGGCGACTAGCGGAGGACAAGAGACCCAGTACTTC. This encodes CASSLATSGGQETQYF.

The genes are TRBV30 and TRBJ1-2; 7 bases are shared with TRBD1. The germline gives CDR1 GTSNPN, CDR2 SVGIG (reference sequence). The CDR3 is 12 residues long. J gave up 4 bases and V 3 bases, and 2 bases lay outside the gene matches. Here the CDR3 DNA reads TGTGCCTGGAGGACAGGGTTCTATGGCTACACCTTC. It specifies CAWRTGFYGYTF.

The chain is built from TRBV20-1 and TRBJ2-3, with 8 bases that match TRBD2. The trim removed 6 bases at V and 0 bases at J, leaving 5 bases unmatched. This CDR3 contains 14 residues. Germline values: CDR1 DFQATT, CDR2 SNEGSKA (reference sequence). The CDR3 is CSAVSGGSTDTQYF. The CDR3 coding sequence is TGCAGTGCCGTCAGCGGGGGTAGCACAGATACGCAGTATTTT.

V usage is TRBV19 and J usage is TRBJ1-5; 8 nucleotides agree with TRBD1. This CDR3 contains 15 residues. Germline V CDR1 and CDR2: LNHDA, SQIVND (reference sequence). V gave up 6 bases and J gave up 4 bases; unmatched junction bases: 8. CDR3 sequence (DNA): TGTGCCAGTAGCGCCCAGGGGGCTGGGAATCAGCCCCAGCATTTT. Protein sequence: CASSAQGAGNQPQHF.

This chain links TRBV5-1 with TRBJ2-7; D uncertain. CDR3 size: 17 residues. The V gene lost 0 bases and the J gene lost 2 bases, with 18 bases spanning the gap. Germline lookup yields CDR1 SGHRS and CDR2 YFSETQ. DNA for the CDR3: TGCGCCAGCAGCTTGGGACTGGCAAATGACGGAGCCTACGAGCAGTACTTC. This sequence encodes CASSLGLANDGAYEQYF.

The V call is TRBV20-1, the J call TRBJ2-7, with a possible D match to TRBD2 (8 bases). The germline V and J ends were trimmed by 2 bases and 0 bases, with 23 bases remaining between them. The CDR3 extends over 18 amino acids. Germline-derived CDR1 and CDR2 are DFQATT and SNEGSKA (reference sequence). The CDR3 DNA follows: TGCAGTGCTAGATCAGGGGGGCTAGCGGGCGCCTTCTCCTACGAGCAGTACTTC. Amino acids: CSARSGGLAGAFSYEQYF.

This clonotype has only a few counts. This chain joins TRBV20-1 and TRBJ1-2, with 10 bases matching TRBD1. CDR3 size: 15 residues. Germline V gene sequence: CDR1 DFQATT, CDR2 SNEGSKA (reference sequence). Trimming removed 1 base from V and 4 bases from J; junction bases left unmatched: 6. For the CDR3, the DNA is TGCAGTGCTAGAGCCGGGACAGGGGACTCCTATGGCTACACCTTC. Amino acids: CSARAGTGDSYGYTF.

V and J are TRBV6-2 or TRBV6-3 and TRBJ1-3, with 7 bases aligning to TRBD1. The CDR3 spans 18 residues. The V gene end was trimmed by 7 bases and the J gene end by 0 bases; junction bases not matched to a gene: 15. The germline V gene has CDR1 MNHEY and CDR2 SVGEGT. CDR3 protein: CASKLGTAGTGSGNTIYF. The CDR3 bases are TGTGCCAGCAAGTTAGGGACAGCCGGTACGGGCTCTGGAAACACCATATATTTT.